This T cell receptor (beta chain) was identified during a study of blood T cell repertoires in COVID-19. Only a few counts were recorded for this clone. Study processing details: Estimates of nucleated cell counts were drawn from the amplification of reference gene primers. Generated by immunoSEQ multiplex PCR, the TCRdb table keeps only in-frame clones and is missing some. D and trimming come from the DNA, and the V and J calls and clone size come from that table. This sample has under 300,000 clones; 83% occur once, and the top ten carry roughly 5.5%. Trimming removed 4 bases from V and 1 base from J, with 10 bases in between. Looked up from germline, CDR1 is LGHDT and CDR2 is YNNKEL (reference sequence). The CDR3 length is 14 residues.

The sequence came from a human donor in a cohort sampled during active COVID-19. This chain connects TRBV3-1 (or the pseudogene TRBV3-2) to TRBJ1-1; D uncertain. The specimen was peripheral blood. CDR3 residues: CASSLPGRNTEAFF. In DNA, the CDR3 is TGTGCCAGCAGCCTTCCGGGGAGGAACACTGAAGCTTTCTTT.